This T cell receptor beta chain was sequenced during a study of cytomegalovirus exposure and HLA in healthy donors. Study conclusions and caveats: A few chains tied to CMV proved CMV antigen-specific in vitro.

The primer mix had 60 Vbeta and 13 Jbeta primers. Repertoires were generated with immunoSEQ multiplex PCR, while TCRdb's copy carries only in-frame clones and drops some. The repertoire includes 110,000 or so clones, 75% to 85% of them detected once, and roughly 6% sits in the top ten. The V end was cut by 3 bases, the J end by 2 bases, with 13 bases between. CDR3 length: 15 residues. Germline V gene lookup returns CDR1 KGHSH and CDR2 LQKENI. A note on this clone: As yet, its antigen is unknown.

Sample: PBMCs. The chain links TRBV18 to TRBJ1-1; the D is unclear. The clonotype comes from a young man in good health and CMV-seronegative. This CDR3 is CASSPRGGTNTEAFF. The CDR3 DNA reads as TGTGCCAGCTCACCCCGAGGAGGAACCAACACTGAAGCTTTCTTT.